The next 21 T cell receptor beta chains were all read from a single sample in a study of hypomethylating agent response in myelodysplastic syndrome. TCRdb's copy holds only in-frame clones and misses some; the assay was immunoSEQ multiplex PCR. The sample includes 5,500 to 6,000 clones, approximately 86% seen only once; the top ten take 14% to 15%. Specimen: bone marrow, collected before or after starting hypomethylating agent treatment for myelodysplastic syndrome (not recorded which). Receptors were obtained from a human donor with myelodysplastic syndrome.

DNA of the CDR3: TGTGCCAGCAGCTTAGGGGATCGCGGCTACACCTTC. Protein: CASSLGDRGYTF. The rearrangement joins TRBV11-1 to TRBJ1-2; D unclear. This CDR3 region has 12 residues. CDR1 is SGHAT and CDR2 is FQDESV in the germline V gene (reference sequence). Trimming removed 1 base from V and 8 bases from J, with 8 bases in between.

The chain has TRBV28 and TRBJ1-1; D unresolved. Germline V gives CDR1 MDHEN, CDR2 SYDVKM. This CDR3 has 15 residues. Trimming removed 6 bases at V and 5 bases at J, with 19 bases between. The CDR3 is CASSSRGTAGTEAFF. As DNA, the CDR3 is TGTGCCAGCAGCTCGCGGGGAACCGCCGGTACTGAAGCTTTCTTT.

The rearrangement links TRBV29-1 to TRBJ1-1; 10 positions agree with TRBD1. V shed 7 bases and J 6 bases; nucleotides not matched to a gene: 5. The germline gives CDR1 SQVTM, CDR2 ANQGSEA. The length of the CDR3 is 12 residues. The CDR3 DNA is TGCAGCGGAGGGACAGGGGATCCTGAAGCTTTCTTT. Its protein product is CSGGTGDPEAFF.

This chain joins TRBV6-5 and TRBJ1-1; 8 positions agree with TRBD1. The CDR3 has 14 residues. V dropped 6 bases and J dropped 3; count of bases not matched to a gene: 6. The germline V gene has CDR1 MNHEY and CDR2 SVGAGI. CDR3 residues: CASSRTGGDTEAFF. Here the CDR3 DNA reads TGTGCCAGCAGCCGAACAGGGGGAGACACTGAAGCTTTCTTT.

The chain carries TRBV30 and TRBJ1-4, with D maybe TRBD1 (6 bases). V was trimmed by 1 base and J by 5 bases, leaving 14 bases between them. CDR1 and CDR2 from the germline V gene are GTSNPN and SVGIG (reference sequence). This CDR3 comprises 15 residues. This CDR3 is CAWSALDSSNEKLFF. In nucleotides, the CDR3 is TGTGCCTGGAGTGCCCTGGACAGTTCCAATGAAAAACTGTTTTTT. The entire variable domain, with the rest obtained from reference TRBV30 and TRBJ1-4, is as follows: SQTIHQWPATLVQPVGSPLSLECTVEGTSNPNLYWYRQAAGRGLQLLFYSVGIGQISSEVPQNLSASRPQDRQFILSSKKLLLSDSGFYLCAWSALDSSNEKLFFGSGTQLSVL.

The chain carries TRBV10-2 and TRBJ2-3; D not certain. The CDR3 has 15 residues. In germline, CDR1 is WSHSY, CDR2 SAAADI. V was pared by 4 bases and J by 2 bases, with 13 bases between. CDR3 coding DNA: TGCGCCAGCAGTGGTAGTCTAGAACTCACAGATACGCAGTATTTT. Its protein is CASSGSLELTDTQYF.

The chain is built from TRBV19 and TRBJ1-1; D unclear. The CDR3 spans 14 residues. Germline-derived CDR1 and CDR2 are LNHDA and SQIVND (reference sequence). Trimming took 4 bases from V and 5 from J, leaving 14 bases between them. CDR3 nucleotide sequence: TGTGCCAGTAGTAAGGTGATGGCAGCAACTGAAGCTTTCTTT. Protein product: CASSKVMAATEAFF.

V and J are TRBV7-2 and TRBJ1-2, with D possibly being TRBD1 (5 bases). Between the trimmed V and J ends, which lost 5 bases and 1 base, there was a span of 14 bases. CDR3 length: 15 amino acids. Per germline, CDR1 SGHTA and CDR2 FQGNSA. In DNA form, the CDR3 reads TGTGCCAGCAGCCAAACCGGGACGTATAACTATGGCTACACCTTC. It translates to CASSQTGTYNYGYTF.

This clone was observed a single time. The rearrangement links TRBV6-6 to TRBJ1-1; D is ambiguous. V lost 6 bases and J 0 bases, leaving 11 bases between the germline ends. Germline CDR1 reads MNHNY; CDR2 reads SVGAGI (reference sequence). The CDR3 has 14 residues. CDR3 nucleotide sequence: TGTGCCAGCAGCCCACAACCGGTGAACACTGAAGCTTTCTTT. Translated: CASSPQPVNTEAFF.

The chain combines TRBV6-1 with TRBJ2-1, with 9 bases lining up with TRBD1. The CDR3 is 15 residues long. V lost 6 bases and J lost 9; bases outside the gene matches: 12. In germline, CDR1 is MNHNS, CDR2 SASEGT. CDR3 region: CASSYRDRVNGEQFF. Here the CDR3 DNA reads TGTGCCAGCAGCTACCGGGACAGGGTGAACGGTGAGCAGTTCTTC.

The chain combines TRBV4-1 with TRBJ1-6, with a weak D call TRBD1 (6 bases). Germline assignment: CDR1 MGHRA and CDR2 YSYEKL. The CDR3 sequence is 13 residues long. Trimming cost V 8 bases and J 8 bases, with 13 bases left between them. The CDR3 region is CASSRDNYSPLHF. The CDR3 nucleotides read TGCGCCAGCTCCCGGGACAACTATTCACCCCTCCACTTT.

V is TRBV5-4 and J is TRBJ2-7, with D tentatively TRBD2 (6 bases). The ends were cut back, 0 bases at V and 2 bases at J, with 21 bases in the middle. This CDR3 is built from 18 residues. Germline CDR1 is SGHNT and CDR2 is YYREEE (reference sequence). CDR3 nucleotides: TGTGCCAGCAGCTTGGCCCCAAGTTTCGGGGGTCCCGCCTACGAGCAGTACTTC. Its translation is CASSLAPSFGGPAYEQYF.

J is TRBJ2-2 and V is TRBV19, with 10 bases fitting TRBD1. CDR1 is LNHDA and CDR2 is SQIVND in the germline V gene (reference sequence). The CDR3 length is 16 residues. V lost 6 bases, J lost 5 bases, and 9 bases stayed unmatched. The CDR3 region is CASRDRQGARTGELFF. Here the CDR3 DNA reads TGTGCCAGTAGGGATCGACAGGGGGCGCGGACCGGGGAGCTGTTTTTT.

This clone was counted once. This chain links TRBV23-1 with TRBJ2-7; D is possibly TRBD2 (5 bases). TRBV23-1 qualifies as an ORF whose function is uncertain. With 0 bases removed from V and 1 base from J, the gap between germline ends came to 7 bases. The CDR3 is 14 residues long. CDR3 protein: CASSQSTGSYEQYF. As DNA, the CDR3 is TGCGCCAGCAGTCAATCAACGGGATCCTACGAGCAGTACTTC.

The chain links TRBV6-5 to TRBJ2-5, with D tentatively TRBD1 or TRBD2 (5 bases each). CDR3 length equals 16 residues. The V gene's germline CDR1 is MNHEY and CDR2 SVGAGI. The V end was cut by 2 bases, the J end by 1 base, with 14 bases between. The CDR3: CASSYLRRGRQETQYF. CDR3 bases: TGTGCCAGCAGTTACCTCCGCCGGGGCCGCCAAGAGACCCAGTACTTC.

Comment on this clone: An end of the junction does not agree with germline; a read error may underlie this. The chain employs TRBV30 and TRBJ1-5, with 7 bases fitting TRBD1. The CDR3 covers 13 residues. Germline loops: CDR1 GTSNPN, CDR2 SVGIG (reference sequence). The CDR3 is CVWSHDRAQPQHF. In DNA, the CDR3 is TGTGTCTGGAGTCATGACAGGGCCCAGCCCCAGCATTTT.

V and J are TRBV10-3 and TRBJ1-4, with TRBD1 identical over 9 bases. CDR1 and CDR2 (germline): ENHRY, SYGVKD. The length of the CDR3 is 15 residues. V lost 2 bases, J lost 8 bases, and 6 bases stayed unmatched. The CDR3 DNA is TGTGCCATCAGTGAGGGGGACAGGGTTGTCGAAAAACTGTTTTTT. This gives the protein CAISEGDRVVEKLFF.

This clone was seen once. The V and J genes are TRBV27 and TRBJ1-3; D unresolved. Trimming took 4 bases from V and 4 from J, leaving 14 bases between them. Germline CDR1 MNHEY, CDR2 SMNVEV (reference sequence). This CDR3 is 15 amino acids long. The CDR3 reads CASSSLLVGGNTIYF. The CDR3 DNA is TGTGCCAGCAGTTCTCTCCTCGTGGGGGGAAACACCATATATTTT.

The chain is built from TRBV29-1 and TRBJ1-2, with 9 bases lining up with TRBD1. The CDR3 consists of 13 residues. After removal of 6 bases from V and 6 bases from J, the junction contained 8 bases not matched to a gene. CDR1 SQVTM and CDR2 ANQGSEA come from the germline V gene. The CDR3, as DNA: TGCAGCGTAGCGGGGACAGGGAACAATGGCTACACCTTC. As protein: CSVAGTGNNGYTF. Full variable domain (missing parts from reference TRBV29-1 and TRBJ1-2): SAVISQKPSRDICQRGTSLTIQCQVDSQVTMMFWYRQQPGQSLTLIATANQGSEATYESGFVIDKFPISRPNLTFSTLTVSNMSPEDSSIYLCSVAGTGNNGYTFGSGTRLTVV.

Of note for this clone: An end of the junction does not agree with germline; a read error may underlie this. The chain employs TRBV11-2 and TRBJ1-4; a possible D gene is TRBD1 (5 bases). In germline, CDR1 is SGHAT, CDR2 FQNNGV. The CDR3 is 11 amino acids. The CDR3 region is CASSLGAGSYF. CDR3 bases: TGTGCCAGCAGCTTAGGGGCAGGGTCATATTTT.

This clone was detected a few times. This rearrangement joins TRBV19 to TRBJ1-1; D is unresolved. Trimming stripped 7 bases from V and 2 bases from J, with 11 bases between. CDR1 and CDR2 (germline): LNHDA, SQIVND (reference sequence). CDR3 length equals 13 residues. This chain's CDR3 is CASTRGPNTEAFF. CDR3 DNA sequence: TGTGCCAGTACCCGTGGGCCAAACACTGAAGCTTTCTTT.